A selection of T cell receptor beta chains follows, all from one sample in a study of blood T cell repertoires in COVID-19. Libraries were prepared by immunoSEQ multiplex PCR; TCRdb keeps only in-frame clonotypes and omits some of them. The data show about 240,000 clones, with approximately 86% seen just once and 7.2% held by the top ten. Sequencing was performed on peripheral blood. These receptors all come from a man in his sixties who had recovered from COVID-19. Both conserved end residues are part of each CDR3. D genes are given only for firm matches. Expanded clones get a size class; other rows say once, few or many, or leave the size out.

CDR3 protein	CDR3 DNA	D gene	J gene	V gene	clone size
CATSYFGAAGANVLTF	TGTGCCACTTCGTATTTTGGGGCAGCTGGGGCCAACGTCCTGACTTTC	-	TRBJ2-6	TRBV28	-
CATSEPGTGVYNEQFF	TGTGCCACCAGTGAGCCCGGGACAGGGGTTTACAATGAGCAGTTCTTC	TRBD1	TRBJ2-1	TRBV24-1	once
CAWSRTSAPTTSTDTQYF	TGTGCCTGGAGTCGGACTAGCGCGCCGACGACTAGCACAGATACGCAGTATTTT	TRBD2	TRBJ2-3	TRBV30	-
CASSGAFMGSGANVLTF	TGTGCCAGCAGCGGAGCGTTTATGGGTTCTGGGGCCAACGTCCTGACTTTC	-	TRBJ2-6	TRBV11-2	-
CASSFSQGSEQYF	TGTGCCAGCAGCTTTTCTCAGGGGAGTGAGCAGTACTTC	-	TRBJ2-7	TRBV11-2	-
CSVERQGGTEAFF	TGCAGCGTTGAACGCCAGGGAGGGACTGAAGCTTTCTTT	-	TRBJ1-1	TRBV29-1	-
CASSLRGDVGLGGTF	TGCGCCAGCAGCTTGAGAGGCGATGTCGGGTTAGGGGGCACCTTC	-	TRBJ1-2	TRBV5-1	few
CASSLGGAGPYEQYF	TGCGCCAGCAGCTTGGGGGGCGCCGGGCCCTACGAGCAGTACTTC	-	TRBJ2-7	TRBV5-1	-
CASSYGSPEQFF	TGTGCCAGCAGCTATGGCTCCCCTGAGCAGTTCTTC	-	TRBJ2-1	TRBV5-5	once
CASSRTPPSGGPNTGELFF	TGTGCCAGCAGCCGAACCCCGCCTAGCGGGGGTCCGAACACCGGGGAGCTGTTTTTT	TRBD2	TRBJ2-2	TRBV27	-
CASSSARGFNEQFF	TGTGCCAGCAGCTCCGCCCGGGGGTTCAATGAGCAGTTCTTC	-	TRBJ2-1	TRBV11-2	-
CASRIRDRTTGELFF	TGTGCCAGTAGGATCCGCGATCGAACCACCGGGGAGCTGTTTTTT	-	TRBJ2-2	TRBV19	-
CASSFNPAGGRVGELFF	TGTGCCAGCAGCTTTAACCCAGCGGGGGGCCGGGTCGGGGAGCTGTTTTTT	TRBD2	TRBJ2-2	TRBV5-4	-
CASSEVGGGKLFF	TGTGCCAGCAGTGAAGTGGGGGGGGGAAAACTGTTTTTT	-	TRBJ1-4	TRBV6-1	-
CAWGTGRNSPLHF	TGTGCCTGGGGGACAGGTCGGAATTCACCCCTCCACTTT	TRBD1	TRBJ1-6	TRBV30	once